The rows below give T cell receptor beta chains drawn from one sample of a study of OX40 agonist ivuxolimab in advanced cancers. TCRdb keeps only in-frame clones here, not all; method: immunoSEQ multiplex PCR. The data show under 95,000 clones, 70% to 90% seen once. The material sequenced was CD4+ or CD8+ T cells sorted from blood, taken in a trial of the OX40 agonist ivuxolimab. The receptors were sampled from an adult with an advanced solid tumor such as melanoma, head and neck, liver or kidney cancer. Each CDR3 is given without its conserved first and last residue.

>TRBV2|TRBJ2-3
ASSVSTDTQY
>TRBV2|TRBJ1-4
ASNGEGEKLF
>TRBV28|TRBJ2-7
ASILALGSYEQY
>TRBV28|TRBJ2-2
ASSPSRGETGELF
>TRBV7-2|TRBJ2-3
ASSLRGVRDTQY
>TRBV2|TRBJ2-3
ASIGSTDTQY
>TRBV15|TRBJ1-5
ATSRSMGGQVSNQPQH
>TRBV5-1|TRBJ2-1
ASSLEGGLYSYNEQF
>TRBV6-1|TRBJ2-3
ASRVTGSTDTQY
>TRBV28|TRBJ2-7
ASRQTASYEQY
>TRBV27|TRBJ1-1
ASSWGTGVNTEAF
>TRBV6-5|TRBJ2-7
ASSYSSGGSYEQY
>TRBV5-4|TRBJ2-7
ASSLSAGSAYEQY
>TRBV28|TRBJ1-3
ASSLPTGIGNTIY
>TRBV18|TRBJ2-1
ASSRARDNEQF
>TRBV6-5|TRBJ1-4
ASSPRLPNEKLF
>TRBV5-1|TRBJ2-1
ASSLERPRMEQF
>TRBV5-1|TRBJ2-7
ASSWTSGPTYEQY
>TRBV6-1|TRBJ2-7
ASSEGQPFYEQY
>TRBV11-2|TRBJ2-1
ASSLGGVIYNEQF
>TRBV4-1|TRBJ1-3
ASSQRVEGGSGNTIY
>TRBV25-1|TRBJ2-7
ASSEFSLTSGHYEQY
>TRBV28|TRBJ2-2
ASSLCGGAGPPTHADHNTGELF
>TRBV7-2|TRBJ2-3
ASSLRLARADTQY
>TRBV1|TRBJ2-4
TSSQGTGLAGGGVYGTKNIQY
>TRBV6-5|TRBJ2-1
ASKKERGAYNEQF
>TRBV19|TRBJ1-5
ASSISRGQATRNQPQH
>TRBV6-1|TRBJ1-1
ASIQKETGIPEAF
>TRBV6-5|TRBJ1-3
ASRDRDSGNTIY
>TRBV5-4|TRBJ2-3
VSGLAGRSTDTQY
>TRBV28|TRBJ1-6
ASSLIRDNSPLH
>TRBV5-1|TRBJ1-4
ASSPDSYNEKLF
>TRBV19|TRBJ1-5
ASSMQDHSNQPQH
>TRBV5-6|TRBJ2-4
ASSSLLAGAGIQY
>TRBV28|TRBJ1-5
ASHWTGSNQPQH
>TRBV5-1|TRBJ1-3
ASSLGAPSGNTIY
>TRBV4-1|TRBJ2-5
ASSQEGQPIGETQY
>TRBV5-1|TRBJ2-2
ASTPGAGGFGGELF
>TRBV11-2|TRBJ2-2
ASSHAVGGGLNGELF
>TRBV5-1|TRBJ2-3
ASSLEQARTDTQY
>TRBV18|TRBJ2-5
ASSPRQDVLDTQY
>TRBV19|TRBJ2-5
ASSMRVQETQY
>TRBV28|TRBJ1-4
ASSHRDSRNEKLF
>TRBV27|TRBJ1-6
ASSLGRGVRSLH
>TRBV7-9|TRBJ1-2
ASSVSSPGGRYGYT
>TRBV5-8|TRBJ2-3
ASSLNRGWTDTQY
>TRBV23-1|TRBJ2-2
ASSLCRDRGTGELF
>TRBV6-1|TRBJ1-2
ASSGIGATAYGYT
>TRBV15|TRBJ1-4
ATCRATNEKLF
>TRBV7-9|TRBJ2-5
ASSLNGGETQY
>TRBV5-1|TRBJ2-1
ASSPHSGQGDNEQF
>TRBV6-6|TRBJ1-1
ASSYLSDRAF
>TRBV29-1|TRBJ1-1
SVEGPTGGRTEAF
>TRBV6-5|TRBJ2-3
ASIRTSGRSDTQY
>TRBV5-4|TRBJ1-2
ASSLEVGVAYGYT